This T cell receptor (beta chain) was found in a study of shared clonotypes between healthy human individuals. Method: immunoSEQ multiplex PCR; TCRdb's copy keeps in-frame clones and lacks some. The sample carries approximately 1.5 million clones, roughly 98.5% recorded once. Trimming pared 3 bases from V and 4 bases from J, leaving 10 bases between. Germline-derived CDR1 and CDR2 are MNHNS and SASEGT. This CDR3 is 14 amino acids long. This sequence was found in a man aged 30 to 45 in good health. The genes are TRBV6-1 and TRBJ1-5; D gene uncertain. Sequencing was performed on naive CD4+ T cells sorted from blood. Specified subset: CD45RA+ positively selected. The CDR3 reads CASSDRAPNQPQHF. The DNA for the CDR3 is TGTGCCAGCAGTGACCGGGCCCCGAATCAGCCCCAGCATTTT.